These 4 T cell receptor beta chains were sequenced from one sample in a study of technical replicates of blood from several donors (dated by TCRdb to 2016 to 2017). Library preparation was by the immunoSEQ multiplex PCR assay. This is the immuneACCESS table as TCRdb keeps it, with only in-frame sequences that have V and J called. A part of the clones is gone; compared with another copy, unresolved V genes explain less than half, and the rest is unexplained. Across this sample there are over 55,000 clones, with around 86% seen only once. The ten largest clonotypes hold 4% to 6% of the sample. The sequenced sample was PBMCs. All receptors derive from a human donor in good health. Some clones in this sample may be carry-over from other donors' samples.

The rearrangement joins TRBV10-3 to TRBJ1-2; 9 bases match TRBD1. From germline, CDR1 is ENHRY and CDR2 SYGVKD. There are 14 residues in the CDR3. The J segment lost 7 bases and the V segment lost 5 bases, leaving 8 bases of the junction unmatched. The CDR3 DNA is TGTGCCATCAGTCCGGGACAGGGTATGGTTGGCTACACCTTC. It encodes CAISPGQGMVGYTF.

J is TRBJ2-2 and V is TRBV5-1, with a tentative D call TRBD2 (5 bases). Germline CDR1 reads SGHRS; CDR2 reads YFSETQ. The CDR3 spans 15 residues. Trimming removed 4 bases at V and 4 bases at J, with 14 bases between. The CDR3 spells CASSPPLRGTGELFF. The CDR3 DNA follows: TGCGCCAGCAGCCCCCCATTACGGGGCACCGGGGAGCTGTTTTTT.

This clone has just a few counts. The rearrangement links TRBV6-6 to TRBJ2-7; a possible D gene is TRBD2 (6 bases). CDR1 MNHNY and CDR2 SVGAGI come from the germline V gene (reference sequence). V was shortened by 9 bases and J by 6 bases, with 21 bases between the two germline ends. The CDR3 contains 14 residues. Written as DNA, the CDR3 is TGTGCCAGTTCCTCTGGGGACTGGTTAATCGAGCAGTACTTC. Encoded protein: CASSSGDWLIEQYF.

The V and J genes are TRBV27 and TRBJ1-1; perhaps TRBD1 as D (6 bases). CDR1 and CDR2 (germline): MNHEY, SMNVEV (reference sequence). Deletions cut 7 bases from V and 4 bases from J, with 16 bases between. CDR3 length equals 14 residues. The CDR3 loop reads CASTRLTGPTEAFF. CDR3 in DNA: TGTGCCAGCACCCGACTGACAGGTCCCACTGAAGCTTTCTTT.